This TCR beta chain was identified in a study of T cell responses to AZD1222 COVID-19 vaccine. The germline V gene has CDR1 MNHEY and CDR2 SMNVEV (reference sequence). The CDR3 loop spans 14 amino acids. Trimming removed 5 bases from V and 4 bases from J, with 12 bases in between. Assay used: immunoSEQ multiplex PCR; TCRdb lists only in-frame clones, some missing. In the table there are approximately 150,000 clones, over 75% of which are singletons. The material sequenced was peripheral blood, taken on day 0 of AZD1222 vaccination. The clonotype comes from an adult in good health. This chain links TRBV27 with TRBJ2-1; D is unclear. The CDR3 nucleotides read TGTGCCAGCAGTGAAACGAATCGGTACAATGAGCAGTTCTTC. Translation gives CASSETNRYNEQFF.